This TCR beta chain derives from a study of shared clonotypes between healthy human individuals. Assay execution proceeded at the deep level. Repertoires were generated with immunoSEQ multiplex PCR, while TCRdb's copy carries only in-frame clones and drops some. The data hold hundreds of thousands of clones, with around 75% observed a single time. Germline V CDR1 and CDR2: MRHNA, SNTAGT. The CDR3 totals 14 residues. Trimming cost V 6 bases and J 1 base, with 12 bases left between them. This TCR came from a woman aged 40 to 50 in good health. Some clones in this sample may be carry-over from other donors' samples. The sequencing sample was made of PBMCs. The chain joins TRBV6-4 to TRBJ1-1; no reliable D call. The CDR3: CASRPESQNTEAFF. DNA of the CDR3: TGTGCCAGCAGGCCAGAGTCCCAGAACACTGAAGCTTTCTTT.